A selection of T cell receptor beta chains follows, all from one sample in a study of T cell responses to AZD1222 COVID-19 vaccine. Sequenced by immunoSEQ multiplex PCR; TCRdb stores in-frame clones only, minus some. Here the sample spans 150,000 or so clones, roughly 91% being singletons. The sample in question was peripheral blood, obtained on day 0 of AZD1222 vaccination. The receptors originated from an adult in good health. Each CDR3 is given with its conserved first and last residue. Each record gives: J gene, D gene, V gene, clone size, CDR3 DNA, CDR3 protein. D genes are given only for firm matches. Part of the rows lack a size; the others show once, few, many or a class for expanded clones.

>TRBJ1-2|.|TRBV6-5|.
TGTGCCAGCAGTTATTGCCAGCCTTATGGGGGGTATGGCTACACCTTC
CASSYCQPYGGYGYTF
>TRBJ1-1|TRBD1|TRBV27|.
TGTGCCAGCAGTTTGGGGACAGGGCTTGAAGCTTTCTTT
CASSLGTGLEAFF
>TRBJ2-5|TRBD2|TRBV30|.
TGTGGGGCGGGAGGCCCTTCTTTGGGGGAGGAGACCCAGTACTTC
CGAGGPSLGEETQYF
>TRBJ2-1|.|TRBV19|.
TGTGCCAGTAGTATGGGGGCATCGGGGGTATCAGAGCAGTTCTTC
CASSMGASGVSEQFF
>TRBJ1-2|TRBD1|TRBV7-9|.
TGTGCCAGCAAACTACAGGGGAGCGACTATGGCTACACCTTC
CASKLQGSDYGYTF
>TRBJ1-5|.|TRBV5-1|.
TGCGCCAGCAGTTGCAATCAGCCCCAGCATTTT
CASSCNQPQHF
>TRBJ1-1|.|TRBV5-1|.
TGCGCCAGCAACTGGGGAGGGGGAAACACTGAAGCTTTCTTT
CASNWGGGNTEAFF
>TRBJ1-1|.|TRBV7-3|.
TGTGCCAGCAGCGCAGGGACCAACACTGAAGCTTTCTTT
CASSAGTNTEAFF
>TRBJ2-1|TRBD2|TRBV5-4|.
TGTGCCAGCAGCTTGTTAGCAGCGGGAGATGAGCAGTTCTTC
CASSLLAAGDEQFF
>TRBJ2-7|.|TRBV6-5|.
TGTGCCAGCACTACTTCAGACGAGCAGTACTTC
CASTTSDEQYF
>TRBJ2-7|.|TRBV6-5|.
TGTGCCAGCAGTCCTGCTTGGGAGAACGAGCAGTACTTC
CASSPAWENEQYF
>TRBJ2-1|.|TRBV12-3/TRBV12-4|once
TGTGCCAGCAGTTTACGGCACAATGAGCAGTTCTTC
CASSLRHNEQFF
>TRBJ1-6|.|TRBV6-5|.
TGTGCCACCTCAGTGAACTATAATTCACCCCTCCACTTT
CATSVNYNSPLHF
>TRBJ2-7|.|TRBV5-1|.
TGCGCCAGCAGCAAGGGACGGAGCTCCTACGAGCAGTACTTC
CASSKGRSSYEQYF
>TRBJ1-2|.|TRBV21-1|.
TGTGCCAGCCACCGTCTTTCACGTCCCCGTCGGCTAGGCTACACCTTC
CASHRLSRPRRLGYTF
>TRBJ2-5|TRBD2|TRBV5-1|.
TGCGCCAGCAGCTTAACGGGAGCGGGGGAGACCCAGTACTTC
CASSLTGAGETQYF
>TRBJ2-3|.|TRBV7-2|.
TGTGCCAGCAGCTCTGGGCCAGGGAAAGGAGCGGCATTAGATACGCAGTATTTT
CASSSGPGKGAALDTQYF
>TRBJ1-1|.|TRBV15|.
TGTGCCACCAGCAGAGCGGGTCCAACTGAAGCTTTCTTT
CATSRAGPTEAFF
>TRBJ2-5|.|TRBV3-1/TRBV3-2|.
TGTGCCAGCAGCCAAGATCAGGCAGAGACCCAGTACTTC
CASSQDQAETQYF
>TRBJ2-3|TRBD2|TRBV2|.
TGTGCCAGCAGTGGTGGTCTAGCGGGGGTCGATAAGGGCACAGATACGCAGTATTTT
CASSGGLAGVDKGTDTQYF
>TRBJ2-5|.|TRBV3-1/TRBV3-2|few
TGTGCCAGCAGCCAAGATCTGGGAATCCAAGAGACCCAGTACTTC
CASSQDLGIQETQYF
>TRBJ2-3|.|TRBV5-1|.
TGCGCCAGCAGCTCGGGGCAGCTCGGTACAGATACGCAGTATTTT
CASSSGQLGTDTQYF
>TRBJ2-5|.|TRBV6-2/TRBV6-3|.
TGTGCCAGCAGTTCTTCCGGGACAAGGGAAAGGGTGACCCAGTACTTC
CASSSSGTRERVTQYF
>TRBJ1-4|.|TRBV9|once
TGTGCCAGCAGCCCGCCTGCGGGGGAAAAACTGTTTTTT
CASSPPAGEKLFF
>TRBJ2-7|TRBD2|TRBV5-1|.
TGCGCCAGCAGCTTGGGTTTAGCGGGGACCTACGAGCAGTACTTC
CASSLGLAGTYEQYF
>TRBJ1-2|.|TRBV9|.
TGTGCCAGCAGCGTAACGAACTATGGCTACACCTTC
CASSVTNYGYTF
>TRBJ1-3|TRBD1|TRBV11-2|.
TGTGCCAGCAGCCCTGGGACAGGCGGCTCCGGAAACACCATATATTTT
CASSPGTGGSGNTIYF
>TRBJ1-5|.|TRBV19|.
TGTGCCAGTAGTATCCGGGGTAGCAATCAGCCCCAGCATTTT
CASSIRGSNQPQHF
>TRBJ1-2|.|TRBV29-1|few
TGCAGCGTTGGGGGAGGGGATCGGGCCTATGGCTACACCTTC
CSVGGGDRAYGYTF
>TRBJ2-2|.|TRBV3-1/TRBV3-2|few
TGTGCCAGCAGCCATTCTCAGGGTAACACCGGGGAGCTGTTTTTT
CASSHSQGNTGELFF
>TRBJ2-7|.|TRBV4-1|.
TGCGCCAGCAGCCAAGTACCGGGAAGGAACGAGCAGTACTTC
CASSQVPGRNEQYF
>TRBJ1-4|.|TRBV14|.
TGTGCCAGCAGCCAAGCTTCCCAGGCCCCTAATTTT
CASSQASQAPNF
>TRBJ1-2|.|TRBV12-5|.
TGTGCTAGTGGTTTGGTAGGACTAAGGTTGGACTATGGCTACACCTTC
CASGLVGLRLDYGYTF
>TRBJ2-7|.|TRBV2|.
TGTGCCAGCAGGGGGGTCAGTACATCCTACGAGCAGTACTTC
CASRGVSTSYEQYF
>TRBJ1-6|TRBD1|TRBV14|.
TGTGCCAGCAGCCGGACAGGGGGCGAATCCCATAATTCACCCCTCCACTTT
CASSRTGGESHNSPLHF
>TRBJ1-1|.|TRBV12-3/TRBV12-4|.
TGTGCCAGCAGTCCCCCCCACTACAGGGAAGCTTTCTTT
CASSPPHYREAFF
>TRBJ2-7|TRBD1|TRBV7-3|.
TGTGCCAGCAGCTCGACAGGGACAGGTAACGAGCAGTACTTC
CASSSTGTGNEQYF